This TCR beta chain was recorded in a study of CD8 T cells in cerebrospinal fluid in Alzheimer's disease. TCRdb reprocessed the 10x single-cell sequencing reads and stores each CDR3 protein as one record, lacking DNA. Reported are under 1,200 distinct CDR3 sequences; the ten largest clones contain 9.6%. Judged by frequency, this clonotype is large. Germline-derived CDR1 and CDR2 are SGHAT and FQNNGV. CDR3 size: 16 residues. Sequenced input: cerebrospinal fluid. V gene TRBV11-2 combines with J gene TRBJ2-2; TCRdb names TRBD1, which stays unverified in the absence of DNA. The clonotype comes from a human donor in good health. The CDR3 is CASSRGTGANTGELFF.